This T cell receptor (beta chain) was obtained from a study of T-cell reconstitution after alpha-beta-depleted transplantation in children. Study-wide findings and caveats: Hyperexpanded clones declined; after one year, newly produced T cells mostly supplied diversity.

V was trimmed by 3 bases and J by 4 bases, leaving 8 bases between them. The CDR3 sequence is 14 residues long. Germline values: CDR1 SGHRS, CDR2 YFSETQ. Library preparation (for TCRbeta) was performed with unique molecular identifiers. TCRdb processed the PCR reads anew with MiXCR; each CDR3 protein has one entry. This table holds 450,000 to 600,000 distinct CDR3 sequences, about an eighth found once. This clonotype was observed at least ten times. Its antigen is still unknown. This chain joins TRBV5-1 and TRBJ2-6, with D tentatively TRBD2 (5 bases). The clonotype originates from a male patient younger than 18 who had a stem cell transplant for acute myeloid leukemia, so the T cells may come from the graft donor. The sample was PBMCs, mostly from graft donor cells, taken 360 days after TCRalphabeta/CD19-depleted stem cell transplant. Written as DNA, the CDR3 is TGCGCCAGCAGCTCCACGGGAGGGGCCAACGTCCTGACTTTC. This codes for CASSSTGGANVLTF.